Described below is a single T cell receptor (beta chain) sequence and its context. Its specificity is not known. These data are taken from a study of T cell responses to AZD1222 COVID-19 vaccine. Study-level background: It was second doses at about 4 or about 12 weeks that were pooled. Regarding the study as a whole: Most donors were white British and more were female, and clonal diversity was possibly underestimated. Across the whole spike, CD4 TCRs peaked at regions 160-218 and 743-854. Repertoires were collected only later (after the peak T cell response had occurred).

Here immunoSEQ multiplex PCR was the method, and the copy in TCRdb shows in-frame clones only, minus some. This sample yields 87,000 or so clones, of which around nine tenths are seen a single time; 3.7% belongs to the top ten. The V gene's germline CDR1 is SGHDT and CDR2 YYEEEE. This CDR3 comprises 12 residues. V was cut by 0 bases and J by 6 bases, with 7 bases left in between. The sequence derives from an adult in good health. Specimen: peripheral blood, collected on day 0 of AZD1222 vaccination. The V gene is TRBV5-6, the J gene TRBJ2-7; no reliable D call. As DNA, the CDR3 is TGTGCCAGCAGCTTGGCCCCGAGCGAGCAGTACTTC. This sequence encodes CASSLAPSEQYF.